The rows below give T cell receptor beta chains drawn from one sample of a study of metastatic and nonmetastatic thyroid tumors. Using MiXCR, TCRdb reanalyzed the PCR reads. The sample has some 14,000 clones, around 28% seen once. What was sequenced was tumor tissue. The origin of the receptors is a male donor with papillary thyroid cancer or a benign thyroid nodule (not recorded which). Some clones in this sample may be carry-over from other donors' samples. Both conserved end residues are part of each CDR3. The D gene is left open where the match is weak. Some rows have no size entry. The others give once, few or many, or a class for an expanded clone.

-,medium-sized,TRBV18,TRBJ1-4,CASSPANRPNEKLFF,TGTGCCAGCTCACCTGCAAACAGGCCCAATGAAAAACTGTTTTTT
TRBD1,many,TRBV6-5,TRBJ2-3,CASSYGTGSGDTQYF,TGTGCCAGCAGTTACGGGACAGGCTCGGGAGATACGCAGTATTTT
TRBD2,many,TRBV3-1,TRBJ2-1,CASSDTSDNEQFF,TGTGCCAGCAGCGATACTAGCGACAATGAGCAGTTCTTC
-,few,TRBV20-1,TRBJ2-7,CSARPPQNSYEQYF,TGCAGTGCTAGACCGCCACAGAACTCCTACGAGCAGTACTTC
-,-,TRBV24-1,TRBJ1-2,CATSDVQGPSGYTF,TGTGCCACCAGTGATGTGCAGGGCCCCTCTGGCTACACCTTC
TRBD1,-,TRBV24-1,TRBJ1-2,CATSERDSPHYGNTF,TGTGCCACCAGTGAGCGGGACAGCCCTCACTATGGCAACACCTTC
TRBD1,few,TRBV2,TRBJ1-1,CAGRTGEKTEAFF,TGTGCCGGACGGACAGGGGAGAAGACTGAAGCTTTCTTT
TRBD1,-,TRBV7-7,TRBJ2-1,CASSSDRDNEQFF,TGTGCTAGCAGCTCGGACAGGGACAATGAGCAGTTCTTC
-,few,TRBV5-6,TRBJ1-1,CVSSLRPQEGTEAFF,TGTGTCAGCAGCTTGCGCCCCCAGGAAGGCACTGAAGCTTTCTTT
-,many,TRBV7-2,TRBJ2-7,CASSLRDSYSYEQYF,TGTGCCAGCAGCTTACGGGATTCCTACTCCTACGAGCAGTACTTC
-,many,TRBV29-1,TRBJ1-1,CSVEPGWGMNTEAFF,TGCAGCGTTGAACCCGGATGGGGTATGAACACTGAAGCTTTCTTT
-,-,TRBV5-1,TRBJ2-1,CASSTEQVARGDEQFF,TGCGCCAGCAGCACGGAACAGGTTGCCAGGGGCGATGAGCAGTTCTTC
TRBD2,many,TRBV6-1,TRBJ2-3,CASSRTSGGPDTQYF,TGTGCCAGCAGTCGTACTAGCGGGGGGCCAGATACGCAGTATTTT
-,many,TRBV6-2/TRBV6-3,TRBJ2-1,CASGYVNEQFF,TGTGCCAGCGGCTACGTAAATGAGCAGTTCTTC
-,-,TRBV28,TRBJ1-1,CAGSVRRRTFF,TGTGCCGGCAGTGTTAGGCGCCGGACTTTCTTT
-,-,TRBV5-4,TRBJ1-1,CASSLRGDNTEAFF,TGTGCCAGCAGCTTGAGAGGGGATAACACTGAAGCTTTCTTT
TRBD2,many,TRBV7-2,TRBJ2-1,CASSLSSGSSGGNEQFF,TGTGCCAGCAGCTTAAGTAGCGGGAGTTCGGGTGGGAATGAGCAGTTCTTC
-,-,TRBV11-2,TRBJ1-1,CASSQTYGTEAVF,TGTGCCAGCAGCCAGACATATGGCACTGAAGCTGTCTTT
-,many,TRBV19,TRBJ1-5,CASRIWGHGNQPQHF,TGTGCCAGTAGGATCTGGGGCCATGGCAATCAGCCCCAGCATTTT
-,many,TRBV2,TRBJ1-1,CAKEGGVRQNTEAFF,TGTGCCAAAGAGGGGGGGGTTCGGCAGAACACTGAAGCTTTCTTT
-,many,TRBV2,TRBJ1-5,CASSEGQSNQPQHF,TGTGCCAGCAGTGAAGGCCAAAGCAATCAGCCCCAGCATTTT
TRBD2,-,TRBV4-1,TRBJ2-3,CASSQSSGAGGQDTQYF,TGCGCCAGCAGCCAATCGAGCGGAGCGGGAGGGCAAGATACGCAGTATTTT
-,many,TRBV3-1,TRBJ2-6,CASSPGDYLSGANVLTF,TGTGCCAGCAGTCCAGGGGACTACCTCTCTGGGGCCAACGTCCTGACTTTC
-,many,TRBV19,TRBJ1-3,CASRAPGRRGNTIYF,TGTGCCAGTAGAGCACCGGGACGAAGAGGAAACACCATATATTTT
-,-,TRBV28,TRBJ1-3,CASSTRGGGNTIYF,TGTGCCAGCAGTACCAGGGGCGGTGGAAACACCATATATTTT